The clone carrying this T cell receptor beta chain was recorded many times. The entry originates in a study of early T cells in non-severe SARS-CoV-2 infection. TCRdb ran MiXCR on the 5' RACE reads and lists one entry per CDR3 protein. The sample has 95,000 to 100,000 distinct CDR3 sequences, 13% seen once. V lost 5 bases and J 4 bases, leaving 14 bases between the germline ends. The germline V gene has CDR1 DFQATT and CDR2 SNEGSKA (reference sequence). This CDR3 is built from 13 residues. V gene TRBV20-1 combines with J gene TRBJ2-5; no clear D gene. The receptor was derived from an adult who was a healthcare worker with PCR-confirmed SARS-CoV-2 infection or an uninfected control (not recorded which). The sequencing input was whole blood. The CDR3 region has the DNA TGCAGTGCTTTAATGGGGTTCGGAGAGACCCAGTACTTC. Translated, it gives CSALMGFGETQYF.